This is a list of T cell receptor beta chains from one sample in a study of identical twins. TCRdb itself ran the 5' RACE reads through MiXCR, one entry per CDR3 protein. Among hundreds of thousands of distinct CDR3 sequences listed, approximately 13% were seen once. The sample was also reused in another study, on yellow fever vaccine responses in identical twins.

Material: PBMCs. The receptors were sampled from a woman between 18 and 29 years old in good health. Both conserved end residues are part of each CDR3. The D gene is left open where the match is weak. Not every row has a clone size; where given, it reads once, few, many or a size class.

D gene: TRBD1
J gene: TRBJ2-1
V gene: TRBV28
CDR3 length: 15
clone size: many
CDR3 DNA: TGTGCCAGCAGCTTGGACAGGAGCTCCTACAATGAGCAGTTCTTC
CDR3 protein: CASSLDRSSYNEQFF

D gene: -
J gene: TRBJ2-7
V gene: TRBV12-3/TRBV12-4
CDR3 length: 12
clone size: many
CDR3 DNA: TGCGCCAGCAGCTTGGACAACTACGAGCAGTACTTC
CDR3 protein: CASSLDNYEQYF

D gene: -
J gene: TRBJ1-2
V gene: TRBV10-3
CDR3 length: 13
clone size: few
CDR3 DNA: TGTGCCATCAGTGAATTAGACAGAGGCGGCTACACCTTC
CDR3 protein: CAISELDRGGYTF

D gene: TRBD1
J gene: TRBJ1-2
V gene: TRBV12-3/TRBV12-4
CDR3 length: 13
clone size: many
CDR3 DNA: TGTGCCAGCAGCTTGGGACAGGGGAAAGGCTACACCTTC
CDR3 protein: CASSLGQGKGYTF

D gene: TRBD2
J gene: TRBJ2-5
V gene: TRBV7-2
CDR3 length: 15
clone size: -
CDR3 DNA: TGTGCCAGCAGCTCACTCCGAAGCGGGGGGGAGACCCAGTACTTC
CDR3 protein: CASSSLRSGGETQYF

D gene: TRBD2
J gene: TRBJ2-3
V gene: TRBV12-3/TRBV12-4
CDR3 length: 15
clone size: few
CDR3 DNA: TGTGCCAGCAGCGATGGACTAGCCAGCACAGATACGCAGTATTTT
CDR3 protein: CASSDGLASTDTQYF

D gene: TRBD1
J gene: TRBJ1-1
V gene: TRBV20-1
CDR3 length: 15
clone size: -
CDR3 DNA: TGCAGTGCTAGAGATCCCGGACAGGGGAGCACTGAAGCTTTCTTT
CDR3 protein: CSARDPGQGSTEAFF

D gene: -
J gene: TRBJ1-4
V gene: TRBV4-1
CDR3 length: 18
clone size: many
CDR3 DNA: TGCGCCAGCAGCCAAAAGGGGGAGTTCCCACCAACTAATGAAAAACTGTTTTTT
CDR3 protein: CASSQKGEFPPTNEKLFF

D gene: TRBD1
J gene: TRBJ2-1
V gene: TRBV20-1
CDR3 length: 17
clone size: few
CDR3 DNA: TGCAGTGCTAGAGAGGCCATGGGACAGGAAGCCTACAATGATCAGTTCTTC
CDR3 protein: CSAREAMGQEAYNDQFF

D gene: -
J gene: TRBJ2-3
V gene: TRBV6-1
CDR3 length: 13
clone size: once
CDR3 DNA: TGTGCCAGCACGAGAATGGCGGCAGATACGCAGTATTTT
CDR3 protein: CASTRMAADTQYF

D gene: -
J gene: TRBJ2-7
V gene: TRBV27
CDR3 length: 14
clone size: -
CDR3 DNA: TGTGCCAGCAGTCTCGGGACTCATACCTACGAGCAGTACTTC
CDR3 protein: CASSLGTHTYEQYF

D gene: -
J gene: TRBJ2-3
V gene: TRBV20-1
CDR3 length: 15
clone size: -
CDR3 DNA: TGCAGTGCTAGCTCGGACCCGCAAGGCGCAGATACGCAGTATTTT
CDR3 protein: CSASSDPQGADTQYF

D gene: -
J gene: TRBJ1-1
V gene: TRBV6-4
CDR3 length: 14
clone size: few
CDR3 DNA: TGTGCCAGCAGTGACCAGGCCGCGGGGACTGAAGCTTTCTTT
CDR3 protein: CASSDQAAGTEAFF

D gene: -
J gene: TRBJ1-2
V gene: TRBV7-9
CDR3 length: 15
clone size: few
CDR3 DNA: TGTGCCAGCAGCTTATCGTCGGTAGCTAACTATGGCTACACCTTC
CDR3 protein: CASSLSSVANYGYTF

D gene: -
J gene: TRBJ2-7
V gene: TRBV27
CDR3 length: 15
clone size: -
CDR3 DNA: TGTGCCAGCAGTTCTGCGGGGCGGGGATTATACGAGCAGTACTTC
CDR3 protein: CASSSAGRGLYEQYF

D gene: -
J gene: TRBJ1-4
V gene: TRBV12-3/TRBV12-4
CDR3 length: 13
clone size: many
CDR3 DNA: TGTGCCAGCTGGGAGGAGTTTAATGAAAAACTGTTTTTT
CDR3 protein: CASWEEFNEKLFF

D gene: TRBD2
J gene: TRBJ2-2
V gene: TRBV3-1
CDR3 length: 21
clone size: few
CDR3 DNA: TGTGCCAGCAGCCAAGGAAGGACTACCCCTAGCGGGAGTTTTTACACCGGGGAGCTGTTTTTT
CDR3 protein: CASSQGRTTPSGSFYTGELFF

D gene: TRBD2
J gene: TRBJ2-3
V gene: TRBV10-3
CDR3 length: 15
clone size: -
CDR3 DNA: TGTGCCATCAAGGGCGGGAGAAATGGCACAGATACGCAGTATTTT
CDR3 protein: CAIKGGRNGTDTQYF

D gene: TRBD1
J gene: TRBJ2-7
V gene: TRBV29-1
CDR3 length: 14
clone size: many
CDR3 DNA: TGCAGCGTGATTATCTCGACAGGGGGCTACGAGCAGTACTTC
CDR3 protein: CSVIISTGGYEQYF

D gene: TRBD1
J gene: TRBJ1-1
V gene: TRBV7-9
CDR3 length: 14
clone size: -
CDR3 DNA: TGTGCCAGCAGCAGACAGGGGGGGGATACTGAAGCTTTCTTT
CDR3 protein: CASSRQGGDTEAFF

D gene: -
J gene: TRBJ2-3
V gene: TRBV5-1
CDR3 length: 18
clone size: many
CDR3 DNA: TGCGCCAGCAGCTTGTATACCCCGGGACATCGAAGCACAGATACGCAGTATTTT
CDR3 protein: CASSLYTPGHRSTDTQYF

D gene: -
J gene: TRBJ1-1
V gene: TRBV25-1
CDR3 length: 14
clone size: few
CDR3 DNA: TGTGCCAGCAGCGGAGCAGGGTCCCACACTGAAGCTTTCTTT
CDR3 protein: CASSGAGSHTEAFF

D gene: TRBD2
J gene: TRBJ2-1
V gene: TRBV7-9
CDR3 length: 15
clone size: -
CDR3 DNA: TGTGCCAGCAGCTCCTGGGTAGCGGGAGGGAATGAGCAGTTCTTC
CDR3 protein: CASSSWVAGGNEQFF

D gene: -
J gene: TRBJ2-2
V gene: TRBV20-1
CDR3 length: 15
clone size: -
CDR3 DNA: TGCAGTGCTAGCCCCCTGGACCACCCTACCGGGGAGCTGTTTTTT
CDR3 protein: CSASPLDHPTGELFF

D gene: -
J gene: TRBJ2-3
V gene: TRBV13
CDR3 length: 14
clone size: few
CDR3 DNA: TGTGCCAGCAGCTCTTCGGACGGAGCTGATACGCAGTATTTT
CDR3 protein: CASSSSDGADTQYF

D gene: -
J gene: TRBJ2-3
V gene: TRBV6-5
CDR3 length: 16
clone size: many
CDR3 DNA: TGTGCCAGCAGTTCCGAACTAAACCCCGCGTCAGATACGCAGTATTTT
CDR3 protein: CASSSELNPASDTQYF

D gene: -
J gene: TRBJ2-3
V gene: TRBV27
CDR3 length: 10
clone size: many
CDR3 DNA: TGTGCCAGCCGAGCAGATACGCAGTATTTT
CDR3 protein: CASRADTQYF

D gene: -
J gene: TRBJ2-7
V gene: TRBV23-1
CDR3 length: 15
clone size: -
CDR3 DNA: TGCGCCAGCAGTCGTTGTTCCGCAGTTGCCTACGAGCAGTACTTC
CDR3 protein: CASSRCSAVAYEQYF

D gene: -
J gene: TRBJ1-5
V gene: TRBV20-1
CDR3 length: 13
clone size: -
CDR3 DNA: TGCAGTGCTAGACGGGTGAACAATCAGCCCCAGCATTTT
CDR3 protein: CSARRVNNQPQHF

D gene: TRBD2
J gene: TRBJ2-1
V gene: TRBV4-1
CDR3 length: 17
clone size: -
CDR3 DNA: TGCGCCAGCAGCCAACCAACTAGCGGGAGGTCCTACAATGAGCAGTTCTTC
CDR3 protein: CASSQPTSGRSYNEQFF

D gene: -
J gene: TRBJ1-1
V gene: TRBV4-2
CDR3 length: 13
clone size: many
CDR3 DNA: TGTGCCAGCAGCCCCGTAGTGGACACTGAAGCTTTCTTT
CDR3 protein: CASSPVVDTEAFF

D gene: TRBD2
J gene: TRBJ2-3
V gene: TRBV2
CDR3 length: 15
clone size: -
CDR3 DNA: TGTGCCACGGGGACTAGCGGGGCCACCACAGATACGCAGTATTTT
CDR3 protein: CATGTSGATTDTQYF

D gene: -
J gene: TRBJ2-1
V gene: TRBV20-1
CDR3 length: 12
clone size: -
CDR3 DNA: TGCAGTGCTAGTTCAGAGTTGAATGAGCAGTTCTTC
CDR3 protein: CSASSELNEQFF

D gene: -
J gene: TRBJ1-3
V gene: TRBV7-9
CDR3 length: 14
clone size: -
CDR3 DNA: TGTGCCAGCAGCGCACGGGAGATCGGAAACACCATATATTTT
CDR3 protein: CASSAREIGNTIYF

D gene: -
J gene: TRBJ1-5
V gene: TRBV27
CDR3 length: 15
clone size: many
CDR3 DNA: TGTGCCAGCAGCCCATTTGGACATCTGCCTCAGCCCCAGCATTTT
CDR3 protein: CASSPFGHLPQPQHF

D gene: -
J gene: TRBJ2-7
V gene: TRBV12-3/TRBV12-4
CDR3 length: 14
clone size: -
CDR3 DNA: TGTGCCAGCAGACCACAGGGACGCCGGTACGAGCAGTACTTC
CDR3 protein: CASRPQGRRYEQYF

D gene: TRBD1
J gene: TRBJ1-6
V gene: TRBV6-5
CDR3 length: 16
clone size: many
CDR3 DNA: TGTGCCAGCAGTCTCTCGGGACAGGGGTACGGGTCACCCCTCCACTTT
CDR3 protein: CASSLSGQGYGSPLHF

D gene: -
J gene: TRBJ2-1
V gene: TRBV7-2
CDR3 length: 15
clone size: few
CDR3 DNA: TGTGCCAGCAGCTTAGGGGGGGCCCCGCATAATGAGCAGTTCTTC
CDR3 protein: CASSLGGAPHNEQFF

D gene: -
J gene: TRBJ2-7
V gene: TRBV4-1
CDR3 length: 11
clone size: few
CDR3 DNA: TGCGCCAGCAGCCAAGCCGACGAGCAGTACTTC
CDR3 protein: CASSQADEQYF